These 24 T cell receptor beta chains were all obtained from the same sample, sequenced in a study of blood T cells in healthy people across ages. Using a J-beta primer mix together with a sample-barcoded 5' primer, a second PCR was run for 7 to 11 cycles. MiXCR, run by TCRdb on the 5' RACE reads, gives a single entry per CDR3 protein. The sample lists 750,000 to 1,000,000 distinct CDR3 sequences, 29% occurring once. A further study also used this sample, focusing on T cells of mothers and their children.

What was sequenced was blood. The receptors originated from a woman in her thirties or forties in good health.

The chain is built from TRBV6-1 and TRBJ2-4; possibly TRBD2 for D (6 bases). Trimming left V 1 base short and J 7 bases short, with 11 bases between. CDR3 length: 14 amino acids. Germline CDR1 reads MNHNS; CDR2 reads SASEGT. CDR3 sequence (DNA): TGTGCCAGCAGTGAAGGGAGGGCGTCGAACATTCAGTACTTC. It is translated as CASSEGRASNIQYF.

A note on this clonotype: A read error may account for a junction end that differs from germline. V and J are TRBV5-1 and TRBJ2-1; D tentatively fits TRBD1 or TRBD2 (6 bases each). The CDR3 has 18 amino acids. The germline gives CDR1 SGHRS, CDR2 YFSETQ. CDR3 sequence: CASSLDPGGELGDNKQFF. CDR3 DNA: TGCGCCAGCAGCTTGGACCCTGGCGGGGAACTGGGGGACAATAAGCAGTTCTTC.

The chain carries TRBV20-1 and TRBJ1-4; D might be TRBD1 (5 bases). The CDR3 has 14 residues. Trimming stripped 0 bases from V and 8 bases from J, with 13 bases between. From germline, CDR1 is DFQATT and CDR2 SNEGSKA (reference sequence). CDR3 nucleotides: TGCAGTGCTAGAGATAGAAGGGGACCAGAAAAACTGTTTTTT. It yields the protein CSARDRRGPEKLFF.

This clonotype has only one observation. The CDR3 does not end in the conserved phenylalanine or tryptophan, so this is likely a read error. The rearrangement uses TRBV20-1 and TRBJ1-3; D unclear. The CDR3 is 12 amino acids. The V end lost 7 bases, the J end lost 0 bases, and 7 bases lay between the germline ends. CDR1 is DFQATT, CDR2 SNEGSKA, per germline (reference sequence). The CDR3 nucleotides are TGCAGTGTAAGGAACTCTGGAAACACCATATATTGT. It is translated as CSVRNSGNTIYC.

In this sample, this clonotype turned up many times. This chain connects TRBV2 to TRBJ1-2; TRBD1 aligns across 12 bases. The CDR3 runs 17 residues. The V segment lost 5 bases and the J segment 0 bases; nucleotides outside the gene matches: 7. The germline V gene encodes CDR1 SNHLY and CDR2 FYNNEI. This chain's CDR3 is CASSPPGQGASNYGYTF. The CDR3 coding sequence is TGTGCCAGCAGTCCTCCGGGACAGGGGGCTTCTAACTATGGCTACACCTTC.

This clonotype was found many times. This sequence joins TRBV4-1 and TRBJ2-1, with 14 bases aligning to TRBD2. Germline-derived CDR1 and CDR2 are MGHRA and YSYEKL. Trimming took 5 bases from V and 4 from J; bases not matched to a gene: 4. There are 16 residues in the CDR3. CDR3: CASSRWTSGGYNEQFF. The DNA for the CDR3 is TGCGCCAGCAGCAGATGGACTAGCGGGGGGTACAATGAGCAGTTCTTC.

This clonotype was seen ten or more times. DNA for the CDR3: TGCGCCAGCAGCCGGGACAGGGTGGAGGACCAGTACTTC. Its translation is CASSRDRVEDQYF. The chain employs TRBV5-1 and TRBJ2-5; TRBD1 aligns across 9 bases. The CDR3 runs to 13 residues. CDR1 is SGHRS, CDR2 YFSETQ, per germline. V lost 4 bases and J lost 10; bases outside the gene matches: 8.

In this sample, this clonotype turned up many times. The chain uses TRBV28 and TRBJ2-7, with a tentative D call TRBD1 (5 bases). The V gene lost 2 bases and the J gene lost 5 bases, with 13 bases spanning the gap. This CDR3 has 14 amino acids. CDR1 MDHEN and CDR2 SYDVKM come from the germline V gene. Here the CDR3 DNA reads TGTGCCAGCAGTTTAGTTCAGGGAAACAACGAGCAGTACTTC. This encodes CASSLVQGNNEQYF.

This sequence joins TRBV4-1 and TRBJ2-5; D unclear. The germline V gene has CDR1 MGHRA and CDR2 YSYEKL. V was trimmed by 4 bases and J by 2 bases, leaving 14 bases between them. The CDR3 contains 15 residues. CDR3 sequence reads: CASSRPTAPQETQYF. In DNA form, the CDR3 reads TGCGCCAGCAGCCGACCCACAGCTCCTCAAGAGACCCAGTACTTC.

This clonotype appeared many times. J is TRBJ2-7 and V is TRBV12-3 or TRBV12-4, with TRBD1 identical over 7 bases. Trimming cost V 4 bases and J 6 bases; bases outside gene matches: 6. The CDR3 is made up of 13 amino acids. CDR3 bases: TGTGCCAGCAGTTCACAGGGGTCCGTCGAGCAGTACTTC. Residues: CASSSQGSVEQYF.

This clonotype was counted a few times. Compared with germline, one end of the junction differs, possibly owing to a read error. The chain couples TRBV12-3 or TRBV12-4 to TRBJ1-4; D is possibly TRBD1 (6 bases). This CDR3 is built from 17 residues. The CDR3 DNA is TGTGCCGGCAGTTCCATCGACAGGACCTCAACTAATGAAAAACTGTTTTTT. Translating gives CAGSSIDRTSTNEKLFF.

The sample holds many counts of this clonotype. V is TRBV3-1 and J is TRBJ1-4, with D tentatively TRBD1 (5 bases). V lost 4 bases and J lost 6, with 21 bases in between. The CDR3 is made up of 17 amino acids. Germline V lookup: CDR1 LGHDT, CDR2 YNNKEL (reference sequence). The CDR3 bases are TGTGCCAGCAGCCGTTTCGGCCGGGGACCCGAGGATGAAAAACTGTTTTTT. Protein product: CASSRFGRGPEDEKLFF.

The V and J genes are TRBV27 and TRBJ2-1, with 12 bases fitting TRBD2. This CDR3 has 17 residues. Germline V gives CDR1 MNHEY, CDR2 SMNVEV (reference sequence). V lost 2 bases and J lost 6; bases outside the gene matches: 8. CDR3 bases: TGTGCCAGCAGTTTAGAGTTCCCTAGCGGGAGGGCCAATGAGCAGTTCTTC. It yields the protein CASSLEFPSGRANEQFF.

For this clonotype: A read error is likely, as this CDR3 ends without the conserved phenylalanine or tryptophan. The chain employs TRBV7-9 and TRBJ2-7; 9 bases agree with TRBD1. The trim removed 10 bases at V and 6 bases at J, leaving 7 bases unmatched. This CDR3 spans 12 amino acids. Per germline, CDR1 SEHNR and CDR2 FQNEAQ (reference sequence). CDR3: CATGTGQGEQYC. CDR3 nucleotide sequence: TGTGCCACCGGGACAGGGCAGGGCGAGCAGTACTGC.

There are many counts of this clonotype. The chain is built from TRBV20-1 and TRBJ2-7; TRBD2 is a possible D gene (6 bases). Between the trimmed V and J ends, which lost 2 bases and 2 bases, there was a span of 19 bases. Germline CDR1 and CDR2: DFQATT and SNEGSKA (reference sequence). This CDR3 is built from 16 residues. The CDR3 nucleotides are TGCAGTGCTAGACTTCCCGGGACTCAGTTAACCTACGAGCAGTACTTC. Translation: CSARLPGTQLTYEQYF.

Comment on this clonotype: Lacking the conserved final phenylalanine or tryptophan, this CDR3 likely reflects a read error. This chain uses TRBV6-2 or TRBV6-3 with TRBJ2-7; perhaps TRBD1 as D (5 bases). The ends were cut back, 5 bases at V and 4 bases at J, with 9 bases in the middle. The CDR3 length is 12 residues. Germline CDR1 and CDR2: MNHEY and SVGEGT. The CDR3 here is CASSPQGYEQYS. CDR3 DNA: TGTGCCAGCAGTCCGCAGGGTTACGAGCAGTACTCC.

This clonotype was observed a few times. The chain employs TRBV7-6 and TRBJ2-7, with a weak D call TRBD2 (6 bases). The CDR3 consists of 15 residues. The V end was cut by 1 base, the J end by 3 bases, with 13 bases between. In germline, CDR1 is SGHVS, CDR2 FNYEAQ. CDR3 amino acids: CASSLDSGRVYEQYF. CDR3 DNA: TGTGCCAGCAGCTTAGACAGCGGGCGAGTCTACGAGCAGTACTTC.

Regarding this clonotype: A much larger clonotype is one base distant, so this may be a read error. The rearrangement uses TRBV6-4 and TRBJ1-6; 10 nucleotides align to TRBD1. The ends lost 6 bases at V and 8 bases at J; junction bases unmatched: 4. The CDR3 is made up of 14 amino acids. Germline values: CDR1 MRHNA, CDR2 SNTAGT. CDR3: CASRTGTGDSPLHF. DNA for the CDR3: TGTGCCAGCAGGACCGGGACAGGGGATTCACCCCTCCACTTT.

This clonotype has ten or more counts. V and J are TRBV4-3 and TRBJ2-7; D gene ambiguous. The CDR3 is 15 residues long. Trimming removed 4 bases at V and 1 base at J, with 14 bases between. Germline V gene sequence: CDR1 LGHNA, CDR2 YSLEER. DNA for the CDR3: TGCGCCAGCAGCCCACTCCCGGTCGGATCCTACGAGCAGTACTTC. Translated: CASSPLPVGSYEQYF.

This clonotype appeared a few times. The chain combines TRBV7-8 with TRBJ1-4, with 7 bases fitting TRBD1. This CDR3 is 15 amino acids long. V dropped 4 bases and J dropped 6; count of bases not matched to a gene: 8. Looked up from germline, CDR1 is SGHVS and CDR2 is FQNEAQ. CDR3 sequence (DNA): TGTGCCAGCAGCTCGGGGACAGAGGGGCATGAAAAACTGTTTTTT. Translated, it gives CASSSGTEGHEKLFF.

This rearrangement joins TRBV29-1 to TRBJ2-1; a weak D match, TRBD2 (5 bases). The CDR3 covers 13 residues. Germline CDR1 SQVTM, CDR2 ANQGSEA. V gave up 8 bases and J gave up 6 bases, with 17 bases separating them. The CDR3 nucleotides read TGCAGCTCCCGGGGTAGGGTGGTCAATGAGCAGTTCTTC. It specifies CSSRGRVVNEQFF.

With respect to this clonotype: The junction departs from germline at one end; a sequencing error may be responsible. The chain employs TRBV28 and TRBJ2-5; TRBD1 aligns across 8 bases. The DNA end is a closer match to TRBJ2-7, so the J assignment may be wrong. The CDR3 is made up of 16 amino acids. CDR1 and CDR2 from the germline V gene are MDHEN and SYDVKM. This CDR3 reads CASSLVGRQGCCEQYF. The CDR3 region has the DNA TGTGCTAGCAGTTTAGTAGGGCGACAGGGGTGCTGCGAGCAGTACTTC.

This clonotype was picked up many times. This chain uses TRBV6-1 with TRBJ2-3; possible D gene TRBD1, 5 bases. V was shortened by 5 bases and J by 0 bases, with 9 bases between the two germline ends. The CDR3 totals 14 residues. Germline CDR1 is MNHNS and CDR2 is SASEGT. The CDR3 protein is CASSLTVSTDTQYF. CDR3 nucleotides: TGTGCCAGCAGTTTGACAGTTAGCACAGATACGCAGTATTTT.

This clonotype was picked up a small number of times. The chain uses TRBV20-1 and TRBJ1-5; TRBD1 matches at 11 bases. With 5 bases clipped from V and 3 bases from J, the junction kept 9 bases outside the gene matches. Per the germline V gene, CDR1 is DFQATT and CDR2 is SNEGSKA (reference sequence). The CDR3 extends over 16 amino acids. CDR3 sequence: CSAGRMGQGDNQPQHF. Here the CDR3 DNA reads TGCAGTGCTGGAAGGATGGGACAGGGGGACAATCAGCCCCAGCATTTT.